This TCR beta chain was sequenced during a study of breast tumors, draining lymph nodes, adjacent tissues. In its sample, this clonotype was seen many times. The antigen is not known. Notes on the study in general: Findings are consistent with lymph node origin and intratumoral expansion of most tumor T cells. Data only fit, rather than demonstrated, lymph node origin of most tumor T cells. Tumor TCR diversity was below lymph nodes but above nontumor tissue.

In TCRdb, the multiplex PCR reads were re-called with MiXCR into one record per CDR3 protein. This table has around 230,000 distinct CDR3 sequences, around 34% appearing once. The lymph nodes were axillary draining lymph nodes from breast cancer patients. Sequencing was carried out using axillary lymph node tissue. This clonotype was sampled from a female donor with breast cancer. Some clones in this sample may be carry-over from other donors' samples.

In nucleotides, the CDR3 is TGCGCCAGCAGCCAAGATCGGACTAGAACCCATGTCAATACGCAGTATTTT. This sequence encodes CASSQDRTRTHVNTQYF. The rearrangement links TRBV4-3 to TRBJ2-3; 7 bases are shared with TRBD2. Germline V gene sequence: CDR1 LGHNA, CDR2 YSLEER. This CDR3 has 17 amino acids. V lost 0 bases to trimming and J lost 7 bases; unmatched junction nucleotides: 13.